The rows below give T cell receptor beta chains drawn from one sample of a study of shared clonotypes between healthy human individuals. Clones were sequenced by immunoSEQ multiplex PCR, and TCRdb holds only the in-frame ones, with some missing. Of some 790,000 clones listed, 72% are singletons. The sample taken for sequencing was memory CD4+ T cells sorted from blood. These receptors were obtained from a woman in her thirties in good health. Both conserved end residues are part of each CDR3. The order of the fields is V gene, clone size, D gene, CDR3 length, J gene, CDR3 DNA, CDR3 protein. A D gene is named only where the DNA matches it firmly. Clone size is stated in some rows and not others, as once, few, many or a class when expanded.

>TRBV6-6|NA|NA|15|TRBJ1-2
TGTGCCAGCAGTTACGGGTATGGGGGTGCTTATGGCTACACCTTC
CASSYGYGGAYGYTF
>TRBV6-6|NA|NA|14|TRBJ1-1
TGTGCCAGCAGTGACCCGGTGTCGGTGGGTGAAGCTTTCTTT
CASSDPVSVGEAFF
>TRBV29-1|NA|TRBD1|13|TRBJ1-1
TGCAGCGTCGACAGGGGGCCGGGCACTGAAGCTTTCTTT
CSVDRGPGTEAFF
>TRBV7-2|NA|TRBD2|16|TRBJ2-2
TGTGCCAGCAGCCTAGGGAGAGCGGGAGTACACGGGGAGCTGTTTTTT
CASSLGRAGVHGELFF
>TRBV23-1|few|TRBD1|20|TRBJ1-5
TGCGCCAGCGGCAGAACCAACAGGGGTCGGTCGTGCCCTACAAATCAGCCCCAGCATTTT
CASGRTNRGRSCPTNQPQHF
>TRBV28|NA|TRBD1|16|TRBJ1-2
TGTGCCAGCAGTTCCCGGACAGGGAAAGCTAACTATGGCTACACCTTC
CASSSRTGKANYGYTF
>TRBV30|NA|NA|12|TRBJ2-7
TGTGCCTGGAGTGTAGGCCCATACGAGCAGTACTTC
CAWSVGPYEQYF
>TRBV6-5|NA|NA|15|TRBJ1-5
TGTGCCAGCCGGACACTGACGAATAGCAATCAGCCCCAGCATTTT
CASRTLTNSNQPQHF
>TRBV27|few|TRBD1|15|TRBJ1-1
TGTGCCAGCAGCCAATACGGGACAGGGGGCACTGAAGCTTTCTTT
CASSQYGTGGTEAFF
>TRBV28|NA|NA|15|TRBJ2-7
TGTGCCAGCAGTTCGTCCGGGACACCTACTTTGGGGCAGTACTTC
CASSSSGTPTLGQYF
>TRBV6-1|NA|TRBD2|15|TRBJ2-1
TGTGCCAGCAGTGGACTAGCGGGAGCGCTCAATGAGCAGTTCTTC
CASSGLAGALNEQFF
>TRBV5-4|NA|NA|14|TRBJ2-7
TGTGCCAGCAGCTCCTACAGGGGAGGGTACGAGCAGTACTTC
CASSSYRGGYEQYF
>TRBV27|NA|NA|19|TRBJ2-3
TGTGCCAGCAGCCGCGAGCCCCTCTCGACCCCCGGTTGGGCAGATACGCAGTATTTT
CASSREPLSTPGWADTQYF
>TRBV11-2|NA|TRBD2|14|TRBJ2-1
TGTGCCAGCAGCTTGCGGGAGGGCCTCGGTGAGCAGTTCTTC
CASSLREGLGEQFF
>TRBV7-2|few|NA|14|TRBJ2-3
TGTGCCAGCTCAGAAGCGGCCACAGCGGATACGCAGTATTTT
CASSEAATADTQYF
>TRBV6-1|NA|NA|13|TRBJ1-1
TGTGCCAGCGGAGGACAGATGAACACTGAAGCTTTCTTT
CASGGQMNTEAFF
>TRBV9|NA|NA|13|TRBJ2-5
TGTGCCAGCAGCGTAGAGGGCGGGGAGACCCAGTACTTC
CASSVEGGETQYF
>TRBV6-1|NA|NA|12|TRBJ1-5
TGTGCCAGCAGTGCGGACAGACAGCCCCAGCATTTT
CASSADRQPQHF
>TRBV18|NA|NA|12|TRBJ2-7
TGTGCCAGCTCACCAGGGGGTTTAGGGCAGTACTTC
CASSPGGLGQYF
>TRBV4-2|NA|NA|14|TRBJ1-1
TGTGCCAGCAGCCAAGATGGGCGGAACACTGAAGCTTTCTTT
CASSQDGRNTEAFF
>TRBV9|NA|NA|15|TRBJ1-2
TGTGCCAGCAGCCTCGGGCCCTTGCTGGGCTATGGCTACACCTTC
CASSLGPLLGYGYTF
>TRBV5-1|NA|NA|16|TRBJ1-3
TGCGCCAGCAGCCCTGACGGGTCTTACTCTGGAAACACCATATATTTT
CASSPDGSYSGNTIYF
>TRBV19|once|NA|15|TRBJ2-6
TGTGCCAGTAGTATTCACGGCTCTGGGGCCAACGTCCTGACTTTC
CASSIHGSGANVLTF
>TRBV19|NA|NA|14|TRBJ1-5
TGTGCCAGTAGTATGTGGGGTTTAGGGCAGCCCCAGCATTTT
CASSMWGLGQPQHF
>TRBV6-1|NA|TRBD2|16|TRBJ2-7
TGTGCCAGCAGTGACTTAGGTCTAGCGGGAGCCTACGAGCAGTACTTC
CASSDLGLAGAYEQYF
>TRBV5-1|NA|NA|14|TRBJ2-2
TGCGCCAGCAGCGCGGGGACAGACACCGGGGAGCTGTTTTTT
CASSAGTDTGELFF
>TRBV4-1|NA|NA|14|TRBJ2-7
TGCGCCAGCAGCCAAGATCACCTCCCGCTCGAGCAGTACTTC
CASSQDHLPLEQYF
>TRBV7-2|NA|NA|13|TRBJ1-2
TGTGCCAGCAGCTGGACCGTTATCTATGGCTACACCTTC
CASSWTVIYGYTF
>TRBV6-5|few|NA|14|TRBJ2-1
TGTGCCACCAAAAATACCCGGGGGTCTGATGAGCAGTTCTTC
CATKNTRGSDEQFF
>TRBV19|NA|NA|15|TRBJ2-5
TGTGCCAGTAGTCTTCGCGGACAGCGACAAGAGACCCAGTACTTC
CASSLRGQRQETQYF
>TRBV11-3|NA|NA|16|TRBJ2-1
TGTGCCAGCAGCGAAGGGGTGCAAAGCTCCTACAATGAGCAGTTCTTC
CASSEGVQSSYNEQFF
>TRBV18|NA|NA|14|TRBJ2-7
TGTGCCAGCTCACGTAAGTCCGGGTCCTACGAGCAGTACTTC
CASSRKSGSYEQYF
>TRBV7-2|NA|TRBD1|15|TRBJ2-7
TGTGCCAGCAGCTTAGAGGACAGGGTAATCTACGAGCAGTACTTC
CASSLEDRVIYEQYF
>TRBV27|NA|NA|13|TRBJ2-1
TGTGCCAGCGGAAGTCTAGCGTTGGGTGAGCAGTTCTTC
CASGSLALGEQFF
>TRBV28|NA|NA|12|TRBJ2-3
TGTGCCAGCAGTTTATACACAGATACGCAGTATTTT
CASSLYTDTQYF
>TRBV5-1|NA|TRBD2|14|TRBJ2-5
TGCGCCAGCAGCTTGGTTGGCGGGGGAGAGACCCAGTACTTC
CASSLVGGGETQYF
>TRBV14|NA|TRBD2|17|TRBJ2-1
TGTGCCAGCAGCAGATACTACGGGACTAGTCTGTACAATGAGCAGTTCTTC
CASSRYYGTSLYNEQFF
>TRBV11-3|NA|TRBD1|15|TRBJ2-2
TGTGCCAGCAGCGGACAGGGCGCGAACACCGGGGAGCTGTTTTTT
CASSGQGANTGELFF
>TRBV28|NA|NA|13|TRBJ2-7
TGTGCTAGCAGTTTACCCCAGGGCTACGAGCAGTACTTC
CASSLPQGYEQYF
>TRBV6-1|NA|NA|13|TRBJ1-2
TGTGCCAGCAGTGTCCAGGGCAACTATGGCTACACCTTC
CASSVQGNYGYTF
>TRBV5-1|NA|NA|14|TRBJ2-1
TGCGCCAGCAGCTTTGGAACGCTTGGGAATGAGCAGTTCTTC
CASSFGTLGNEQFF
>TRBV25-1|NA|TRBD2|14|TRBJ2-1
TGTGCCAGCAGTGGCGTGGGAGGGAGAAATGAGCAGTTCTTC
CASSGVGGRNEQFF
>TRBV23-1|few|TRBD1|16|TRBJ1-1
TGCGCCAGCAGTCAATCCCCTAAACAGGGGAGAACTGAAGCTTTCTTT
CASSQSPKQGRTEAFF
>TRBV30|NA|TRBD1|14|TRBJ2-7
TGTGCCTGGAGTAGAGGGGGCGCTGGGTACGAGCAGTACTTC
CAWSRGGAGYEQYF
>TRBV18|NA|NA|12|TRBJ2-1
TGTGCCAGCTCAGTCACAGGCAATGAGCAGTTCTTC
CASSVTGNEQFF
>TRBV10-2|NA|TRBD1|15|TRBJ2-1
TGCGCCAGCAGACTTGACAGGGGGTCCTACAATGAGCAGTTCTTC
CASRLDRGSYNEQFF
>TRBV19|NA|TRBD1|15|TRBJ2-7
TGTGCCAGTAGTATAGATTGGGCCAGGGGGCGCGAGCAGTACTTC
CASSIDWARGREQYF
>TRBV6-1|NA|TRBD2|15|TRBJ2-1
TGTGCCATCACTCCAGGACTAGCGGGATTCAATGAGCAGTTCTTC
CAITPGLAGFNEQFF
>TRBV7-8|NA|NA|15|TRBJ1-1
TGTGCCAGCACTTTGCGACGGCTAATGAACACTGAAGCTTTCTTT
CASTLRRLMNTEAFF
>TRBV2|NA|NA|16|TRBJ2-6
TGTGCCAGCAGGAAATTACAGGGCTCTGGGGCCAACGTCCTGACTTTC
CASRKLQGSGANVLTF
>TRBV5-1|NA|NA|13|TRBJ2-7
TGCGCCAGCAGCTTGCAGGGGATCAGCGAGCAGTACTTC
CASSLQGISEQYF
>TRBV28|NA|NA|13|TRBJ2-1
TGTGCCAGCAGCACCCGGGGGGCGAGTGAGCAGTTCTTC
CASSTRGASEQFF